This TCR beta chain was recorded in a study of vaccination and CD4 T cells after COVID-19. Study in general: All convalescent patients were nasal swab PCR positive for SARS-CoV-2; fewer than ten had mild and one severe disease. Investigators drew the post-COVID samples a median around 93 days after diagnosis, with a range of 35 to 161. Stimuli were overlapping spike peptide pools of SARS-CoV-2 and three common cold coronaviruses (HCoV-NL63, HCoV-OC43, HCoV-229E).

Points on this clonotype: Antigen: not known.

The treatment denotes: roughly 10-day PBMC culture with coronavirus spike peptide pools or control peptides (ViraFEST assay). Cultured CD4+ T-cell DNA underwent Oncomine TCR Beta short-read sequencing. MiXCR, applied by TCRdb to the PCR reads, yields one record per CDR3 protein. Of around 15,000 distinct CDR3 sequences in the sample, roughly half are singletons; the top ten hold about 12%. V was cut by 4 bases and J by 7 bases, with 10 bases left in between. Germline V gene data show CDR1 as SGHDT and CDR2 as YYEEEE. CDR3 length: 12 residues. V and J are TRBV5-6 and TRBJ2-3, with D maybe TRBD1 (6 bases). The sample taken for sequencing was CD4+ T cells from blood, cultured in vitro. This sequence was found in a human donor who had recovered from COVID-19. CDR3 in DNA: TGTGCCAGCAGCCAGGACAGATATACGCAGTATTTT. This translates into CASSQDRYTQYF.